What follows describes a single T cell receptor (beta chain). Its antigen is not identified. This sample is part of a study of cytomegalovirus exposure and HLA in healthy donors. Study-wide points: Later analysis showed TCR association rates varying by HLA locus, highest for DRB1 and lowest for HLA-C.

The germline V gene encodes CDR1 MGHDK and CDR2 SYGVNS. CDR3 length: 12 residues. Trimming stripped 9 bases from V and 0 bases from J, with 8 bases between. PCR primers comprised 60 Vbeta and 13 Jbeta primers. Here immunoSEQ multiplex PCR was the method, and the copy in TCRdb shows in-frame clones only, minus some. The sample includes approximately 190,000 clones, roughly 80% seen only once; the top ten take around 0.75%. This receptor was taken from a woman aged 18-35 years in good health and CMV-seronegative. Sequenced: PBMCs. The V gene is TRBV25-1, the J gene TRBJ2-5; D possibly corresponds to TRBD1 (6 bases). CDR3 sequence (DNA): TGTGCCAGGGACAGTAACCAAGAGACCCAGTACTTC. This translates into CARDSNQETQYF.